A selection of T cell receptor beta chains follows, all from one sample in a study of cytotoxic CD8 clonotypes in ibrutinib-treated CLL. Profiled with immunoSEQ multiplex PCR; TCRdb holds only in-frame clones, not every one. Here the sample spans 200,000 to 250,000 clones, 65% to 80% being singletons. Sequenced material: PBMCs, taken after 12 months of ibrutinib treatment. Every receptor here comes from a human donor with chronic lymphocytic leukemia. Both conserved end residues are part of each CDR3. A D gene is named only where the DNA matches it firmly. Clone size appears in some rows only: once, few, many, or a class for an expanded clone.

j_call clone_size v_call d_call cdr3_nt cdr3_aa
TRBJ1-2 - TRBV5-1 - TGCGCCAGCAGCTTGGGCACGGATGTCTATGGCTACACCTTC CASSLGTDVYGYTF
TRBJ1-3 few TRBV30 - TGTGCCTGGAGTGTACGGACACTTAGTGGAAACACCATATATTTT CAWSVRTLSGNTIYF
TRBJ1-1 - TRBV19 - TGTGCCACCGGGACAAGAGGTCGGGGTGAAGCTTTCTTT CATGTRGRGEAFF
TRBJ1-5 - TRBV10-3 - TGTGCCATCAGTGGGCCCAATCAGCCCCAGCATTTT CAISGPNQPQHF
TRBJ2-2 - TRBV30 TRBD2 TGTGCCTATCGCCGGGGGGGAAACACCGGGGAGCTGTTTTTT CAYRRGGNTGELFF
TRBJ1-3 few TRBV7-7 - TGTGCCAGCAGCTTAAACTCTGGAAACACCATATATTTT CASSLNSGNTIYF
TRBJ2-5 once TRBV10-3 - TGTGCCATCAGTGAGTCGGGGGATGCGGAGACCCAGTACTTC CAISESGDAETQYF
TRBJ1-5 few TRBV5-4 - TGTGCCAGCAGCTTGGATGGGAACACGGGGCCCCAGCATTTT CASSLDGNTGPQHF
TRBJ1-6 - TRBV7-9 - TGTGCCAGCAGCCTTAGAGGTGAGGGGAGATCACCCCTCCACTTT CASSLRGEGRSPLHF
TRBJ2-2 - TRBV30 - TGTGCCTGGAGTGCACAACGCAGGGGTACCGGGGAGCTGTTTTTT CAWSAQRRGTGELFF
TRBJ1-2 - TRBV27 - TGTGCCAGCAGTCGGAGCAGGACGGCTCCTCCACTAGGCTACACCTTC CASSRSRTAPPLGYTF
TRBJ1-2 many TRBV7-9 - TGTGCCAGCAGCTTAAGAGGGGCGTTCTATGGCTACACCTTC CASSLRGAFYGYTF
TRBJ2-7 - TRBV5-4 - TGTGCCAGCAGCTTGGAGACGGGCTACGAGCAGTACTTC CASSLETGYEQYF
TRBJ2-6 - TRBV30 - TGTGCCCGCTCTACTACAGGGCACGGGGCCAACGTCCTGACTTTC CARSTTGHGANVLTF
TRBJ1-1 - TRBV27 - TGTGCCAGCAGTTTTACAGGAGGGGACACTGAAGCTTTCTTT CASSFTGGDTEAFF
TRBJ1-2 - TRBV5-8 - TGTGCCAGTTATATTCGAGGCTCTTATGGCTACACCTTC CASYIRGSYGYTF
TRBJ2-6 - TRBV14 TRBD1 TGTGCCAGCAGCCAAGGTGAGGGGGCGGATTCTGGGGCCAACGTCCTGACTTTC CASSQGEGADSGANVLTF
TRBJ1-4 - TRBV30 - TGTGCCTGGAGTGTCTTACAGGCGGCTAATAGGGGGAAACTGTTTTTT CAWSVLQAANRGKLFF
TRBJ1-3 - TRBV7-9 TRBD1 TGTGCCAGCAGCCTACGGGACAGGGCGCGGGGAAACACCATATATTTT CASSLRDRARGNTIYF
TRBJ2-6 - TRBV19 TRBD2 TGTGCCAGTAGTATAGTTGCGGGGGACTCTGGGGCCAACGTCCTGACTTTC CASSIVAGDSGANVLTF
TRBJ2-7 - TRBV19 - TGTGCCAGTAGTCCAAACCTTTACGGAGTCCAGAGCTACGAGCAGTACTTC CASSPNLYGVQSYEQYF
TRBJ2-5 - TRBV6-6 - TGTGCCAGCAGTGACCTCCAAGAGACCCAGTACTTC CASSDLQETQYF
TRBJ2-5 - TRBV19 - TGTGCCAGTAGTCACAGGAGCGAGACCCAGTACTTC CASSHRSETQYF
TRBJ1-6 - TRBV5-1 TRBD1 TGCGCCAGCAGCCCTAATCCGGGACAGAATAATTCACCCCTCCACTTT CASSPNPGQNNSPLHF
TRBJ1-1 - TRBV7-9 - TGTGCCAGCAGCTTACGGCAGGGCACTGAAGCTTTCTTT CASSLRQGTEAFF
TRBJ2-3 - TRBV5-6 - TGTGCCAGCAGCTCTTTGACAGGAATCCTTAATACGCAGTATTTT CASSSLTGILNTQYF